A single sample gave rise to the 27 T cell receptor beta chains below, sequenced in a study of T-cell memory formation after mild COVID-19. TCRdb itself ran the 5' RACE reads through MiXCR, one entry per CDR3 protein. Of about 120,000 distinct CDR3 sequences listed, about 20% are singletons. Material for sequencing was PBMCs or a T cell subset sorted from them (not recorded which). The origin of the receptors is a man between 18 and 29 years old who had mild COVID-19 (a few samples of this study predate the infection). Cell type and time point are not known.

The CDR3 DNA sequence: TGTGCCAGACCGGGAGGACAGTCGAACACTGAAGCTTTCTTT. Its translation is CARPGGQSNTEAFF. The chain links TRBV2 to TRBJ1-1; TRBD1 is a possible D gene (6 bases). This CDR3 contains 14 residues. V was trimmed by 9 bases and J by 1 base, leaving 15 bases between them. Per the germline V gene, CDR1 is SNHLY and CDR2 is FYNNEI.

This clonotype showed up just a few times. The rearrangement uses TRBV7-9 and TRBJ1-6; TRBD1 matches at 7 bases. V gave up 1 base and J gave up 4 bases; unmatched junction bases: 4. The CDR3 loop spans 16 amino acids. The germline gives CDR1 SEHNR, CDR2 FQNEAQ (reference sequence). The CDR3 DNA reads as TGTGCCAGCAGCTTAGAGGGGGCAGGATATAATTCACCCCTCCACTTT. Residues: CASSLEGAGYNSPLHF.

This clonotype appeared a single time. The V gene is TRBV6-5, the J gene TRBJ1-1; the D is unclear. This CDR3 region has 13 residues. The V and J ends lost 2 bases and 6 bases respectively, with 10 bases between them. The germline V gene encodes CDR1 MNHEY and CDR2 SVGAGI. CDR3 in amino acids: CASSYSGAAEAFF. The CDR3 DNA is TGTGCCAGCAGTTACAGTGGCGCGGCTGAAGCTTTCTTT.

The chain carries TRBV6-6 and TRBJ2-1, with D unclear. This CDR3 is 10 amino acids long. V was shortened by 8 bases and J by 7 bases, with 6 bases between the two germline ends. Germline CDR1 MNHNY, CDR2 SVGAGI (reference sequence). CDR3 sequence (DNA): TGTGCCAGCGGCCTGAATGAGCAGTTCTTC. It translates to CASGLNEQFF.

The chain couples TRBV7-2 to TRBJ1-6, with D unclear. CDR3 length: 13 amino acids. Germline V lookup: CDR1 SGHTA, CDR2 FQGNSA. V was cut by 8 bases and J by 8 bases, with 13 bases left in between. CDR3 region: CASLLRRDSPLHF. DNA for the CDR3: TGTGCCAGCTTACTCAGGCGCGATTCACCCCTCCACTTT. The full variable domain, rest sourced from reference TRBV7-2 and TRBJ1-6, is GAGVSQSPSNKVTEKGKDVELRCDPISGHTALYWYRQSLGQGLEFLIYFQGNSAPDKSGLPSDRFSAERTGGSVSTLTIQRTQQEDSAVYLCASLLRRDSPLHFGNGTRLTVT.

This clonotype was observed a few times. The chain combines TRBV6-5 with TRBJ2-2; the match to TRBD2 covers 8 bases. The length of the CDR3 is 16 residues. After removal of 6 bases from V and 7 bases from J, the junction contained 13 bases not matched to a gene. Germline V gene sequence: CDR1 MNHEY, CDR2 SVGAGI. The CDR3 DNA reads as TGTGCCAGCAGACTGACTAGCGACCATGGGGTCGGGGAGCTGTTTTTT. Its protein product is CASRLTSDHGVGELFF.

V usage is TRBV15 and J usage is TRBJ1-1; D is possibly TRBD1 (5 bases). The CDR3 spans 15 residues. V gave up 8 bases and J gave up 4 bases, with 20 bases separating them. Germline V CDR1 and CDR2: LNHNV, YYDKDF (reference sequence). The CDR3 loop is CATGGDEAGSTEAFF. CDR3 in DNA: TGTGCCACCGGGGGGGATGAGGCGGGGAGCACTGAAGCTTTCTTT.

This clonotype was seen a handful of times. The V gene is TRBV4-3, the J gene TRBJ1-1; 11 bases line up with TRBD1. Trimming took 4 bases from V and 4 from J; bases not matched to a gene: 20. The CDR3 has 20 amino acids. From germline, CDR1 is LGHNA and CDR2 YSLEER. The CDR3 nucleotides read TGCGCCAGCAGCCCTAGGGACAGGGGGGGCGTGGGTATCCCCGTCACTGAAGCTTTCTTT. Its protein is CASSPRDRGGVGIPVTEAFF.

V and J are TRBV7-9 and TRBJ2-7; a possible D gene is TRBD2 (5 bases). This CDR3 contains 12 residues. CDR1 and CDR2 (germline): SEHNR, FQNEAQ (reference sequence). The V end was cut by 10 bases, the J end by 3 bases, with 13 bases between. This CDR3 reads CATTRGLYEQYF. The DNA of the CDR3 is TGTGCCACGACTCGAGGACTCTACGAGCAGTACTTC.

DNA for the CDR3: TGCGCCAGCAGCTTGGGAGGGGGAAACACAGATACGCAGTATTTT. Protein product: CASSLGGGNTDTQYF. The J gene is TRBJ2-3, the V gene TRBV5-1; TRBD1 is a possible D gene (6 bases). Trimming took off 0 bases at V and 2 bases at J, with 10 bases between the two ends. Germline V gives CDR1 SGHRS, CDR2 YFSETQ. The CDR3 totals 15 residues. The whole variable domain, filled in from reference TRBV5-1 and TRBJ2-3, reads KAGVTQTPRYLIKTRGQQVTLSCSPISGHRSVSWYQQTPGQGLQFLFEYFSETQRNKGNFPGRFSGRQFSNSRSEMNVSTLELGDSALYLCASSLGGGNTDTQYFGPGTRLTVL.

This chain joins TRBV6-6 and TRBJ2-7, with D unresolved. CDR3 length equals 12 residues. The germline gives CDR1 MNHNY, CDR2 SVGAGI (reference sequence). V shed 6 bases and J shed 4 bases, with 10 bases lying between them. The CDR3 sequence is CASSPGPYEQYV. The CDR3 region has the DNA TGTGCCAGCAGCCCCGGACCTTACGAGCAGTACGTC.

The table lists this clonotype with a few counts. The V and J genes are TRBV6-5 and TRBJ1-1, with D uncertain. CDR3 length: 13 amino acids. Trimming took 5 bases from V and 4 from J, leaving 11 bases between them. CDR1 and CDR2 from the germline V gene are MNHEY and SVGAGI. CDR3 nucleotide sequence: TGTGCCAGCAGTGTCGGCGAGTTCACTGAAGCTTTCTTT. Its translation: CASSVGEFTEAFF.

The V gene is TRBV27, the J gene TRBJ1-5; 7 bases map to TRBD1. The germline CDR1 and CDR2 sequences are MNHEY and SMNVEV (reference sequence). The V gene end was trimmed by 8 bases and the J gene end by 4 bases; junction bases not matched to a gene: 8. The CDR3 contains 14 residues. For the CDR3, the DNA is TGTGCCAGCGGTACAGGGGTCTTGAATCAGCCCCAGCATTTT. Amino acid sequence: CASGTGVLNQPQHF.

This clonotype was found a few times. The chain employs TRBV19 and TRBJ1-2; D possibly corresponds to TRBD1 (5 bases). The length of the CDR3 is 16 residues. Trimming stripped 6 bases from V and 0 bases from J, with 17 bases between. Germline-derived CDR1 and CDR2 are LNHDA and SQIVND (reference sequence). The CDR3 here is CASSRYGDGANYGYTF. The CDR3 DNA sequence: TGTGCCAGTAGCCGATATGGGGACGGCGCTAACTATGGCTACACCTTC.

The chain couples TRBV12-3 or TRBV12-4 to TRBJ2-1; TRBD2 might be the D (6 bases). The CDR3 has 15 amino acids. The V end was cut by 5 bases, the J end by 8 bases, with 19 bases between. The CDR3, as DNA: TGTGCCAGCAGTCCGGGAACCGGGACTGCCTATGAGCAGTTCTTC. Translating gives CASSPGTGTAYEQFF.

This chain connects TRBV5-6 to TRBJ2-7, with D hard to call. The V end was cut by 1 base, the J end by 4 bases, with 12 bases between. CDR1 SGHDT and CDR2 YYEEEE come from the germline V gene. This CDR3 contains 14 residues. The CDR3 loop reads CASSLPGYDYEQYF. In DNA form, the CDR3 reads TGTGCCAGCAGCTTGCCTGGGTACGATTACGAGCAGTACTTC. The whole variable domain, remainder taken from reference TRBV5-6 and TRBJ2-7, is DAGVTQSPTHLIKTRGQQVTLRCSPKSGHDTVSWYQQALGQGPQFIFQYYEEEERQRGNFPDRFSGHQFPNYSSELNVNALLLGDSALYLCASSLPGYDYEQYFGPGTRLTVT.

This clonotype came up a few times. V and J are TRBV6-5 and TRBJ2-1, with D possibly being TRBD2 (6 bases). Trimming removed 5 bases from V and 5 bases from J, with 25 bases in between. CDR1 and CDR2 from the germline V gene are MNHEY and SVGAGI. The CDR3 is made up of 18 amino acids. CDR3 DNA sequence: TGTGCCAGCAGTAGGGAAATCGGGACTCCACGCGGGGACAATGAGCAGTTCTTC. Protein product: CASSREIGTPRGDNEQFF.

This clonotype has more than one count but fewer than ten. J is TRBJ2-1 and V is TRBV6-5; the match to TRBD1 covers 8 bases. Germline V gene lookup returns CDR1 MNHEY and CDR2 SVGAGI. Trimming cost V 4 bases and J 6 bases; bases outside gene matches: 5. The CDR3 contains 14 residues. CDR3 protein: CASSSDRGVNEQFF. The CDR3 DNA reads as TGTGCCAGCAGTTCAGACAGGGGAGTCAATGAGCAGTTCTTC.

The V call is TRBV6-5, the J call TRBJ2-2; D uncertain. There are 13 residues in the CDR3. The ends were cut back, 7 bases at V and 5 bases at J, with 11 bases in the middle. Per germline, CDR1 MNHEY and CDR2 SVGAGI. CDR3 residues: CASIGSTTGELFF. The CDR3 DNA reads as TGTGCCAGCATAGGCAGTACAACCGGGGAGCTGTTTTTT.

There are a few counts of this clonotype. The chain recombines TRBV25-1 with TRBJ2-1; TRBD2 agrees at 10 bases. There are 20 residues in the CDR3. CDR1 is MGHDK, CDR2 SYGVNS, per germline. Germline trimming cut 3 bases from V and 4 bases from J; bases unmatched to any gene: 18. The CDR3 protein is CASSDSRLAGPLNPYNEQFF. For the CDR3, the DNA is TGTGCCAGCAGTGATTCGCGACTAGCGGGTCCTCTTAACCCTTACAATGAGCAGTTCTTC.

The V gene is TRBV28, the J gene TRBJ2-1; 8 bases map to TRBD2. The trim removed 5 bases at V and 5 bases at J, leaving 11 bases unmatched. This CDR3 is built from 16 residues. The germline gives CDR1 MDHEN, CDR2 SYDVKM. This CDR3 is CASSTIPGGADNEQFF. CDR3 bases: TGTGCCAGCAGTACCATCCCGGGGGGGGCGGACAATGAGCAGTTCTTC.

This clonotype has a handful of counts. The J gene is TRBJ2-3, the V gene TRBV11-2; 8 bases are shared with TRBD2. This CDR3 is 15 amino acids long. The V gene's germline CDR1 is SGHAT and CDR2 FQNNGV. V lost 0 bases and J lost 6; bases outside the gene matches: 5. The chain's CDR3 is CASSLEVAGFDTQYF. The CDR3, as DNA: TGTGCCAGCAGCTTAGAAGTAGCGGGGTTTGATACGCAGTATTTT.

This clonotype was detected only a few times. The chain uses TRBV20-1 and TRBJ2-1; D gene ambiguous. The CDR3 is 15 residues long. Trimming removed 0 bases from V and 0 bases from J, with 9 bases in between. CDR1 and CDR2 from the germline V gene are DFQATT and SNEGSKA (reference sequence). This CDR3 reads CSARDLGFSYNEQFF. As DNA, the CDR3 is TGCAGTGCTAGAGATCTGGGTTTCTCCTACAATGAGCAGTTCTTC.

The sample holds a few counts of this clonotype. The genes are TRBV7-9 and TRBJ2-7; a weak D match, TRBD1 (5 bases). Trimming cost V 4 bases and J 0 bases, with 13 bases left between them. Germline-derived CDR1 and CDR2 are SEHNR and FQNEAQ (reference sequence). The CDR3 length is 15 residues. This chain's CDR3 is CASSSGRMSSYEQYV. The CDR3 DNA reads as TGTGCCAGCAGCTCAGGGCGGATGAGCTCCTACGAGCAGTACGTC.

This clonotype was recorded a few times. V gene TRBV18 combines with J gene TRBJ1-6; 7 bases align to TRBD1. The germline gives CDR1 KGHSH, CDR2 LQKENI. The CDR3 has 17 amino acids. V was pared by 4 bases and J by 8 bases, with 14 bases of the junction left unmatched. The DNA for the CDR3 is TGTGCCAGCTCACTTGGGACAGTACCCGACCGGGATTCACCCCTCCACTTT. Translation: CASSLGTVPDRDSPLHF.

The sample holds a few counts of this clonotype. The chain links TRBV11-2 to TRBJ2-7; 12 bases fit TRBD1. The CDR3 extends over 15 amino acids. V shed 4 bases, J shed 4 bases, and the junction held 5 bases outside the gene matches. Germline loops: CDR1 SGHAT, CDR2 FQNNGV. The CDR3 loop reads CASSSGQGASYEQYF. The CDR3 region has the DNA TGTGCCAGCAGCTCGGGACAGGGGGCTTCATACGAGCAGTACTTC.

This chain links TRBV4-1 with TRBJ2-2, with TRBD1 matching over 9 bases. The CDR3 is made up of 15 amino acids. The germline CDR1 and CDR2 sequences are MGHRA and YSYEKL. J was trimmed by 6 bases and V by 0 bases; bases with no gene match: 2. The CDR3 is CASSQDGTGPGELFF. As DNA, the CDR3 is TGCGCCAGCAGCCAAGATGGGACAGGGCCCGGGGAGCTGTTTTTT.